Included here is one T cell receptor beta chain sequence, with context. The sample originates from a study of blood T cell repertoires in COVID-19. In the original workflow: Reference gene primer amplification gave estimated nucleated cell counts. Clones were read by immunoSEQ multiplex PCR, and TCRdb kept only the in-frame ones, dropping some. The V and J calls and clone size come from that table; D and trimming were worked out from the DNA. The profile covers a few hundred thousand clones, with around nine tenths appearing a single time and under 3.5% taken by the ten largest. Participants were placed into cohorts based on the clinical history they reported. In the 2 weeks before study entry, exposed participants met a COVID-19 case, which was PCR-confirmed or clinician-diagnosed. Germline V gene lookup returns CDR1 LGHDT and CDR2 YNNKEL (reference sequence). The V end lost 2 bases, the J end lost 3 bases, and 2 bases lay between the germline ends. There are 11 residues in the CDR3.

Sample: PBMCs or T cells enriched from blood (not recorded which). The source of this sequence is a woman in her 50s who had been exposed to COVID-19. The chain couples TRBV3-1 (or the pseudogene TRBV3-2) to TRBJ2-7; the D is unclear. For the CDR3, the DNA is TGTGCCAGCAGCCAACTCTACGAGCAGTACTTC. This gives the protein CASSQLYEQYF.